This TCR beta chain originates from a study of blood T cell repertoires in COVID-19. Across the study: Acute and convalescent COVID-19 samples came from the United States, Italy and Spain. PBMCs, B-cell-depleted T cells, or T cells were the source of the cDNA or gDNA that made up the material.

This CDR3 is built from 17 residues. Germline V gene sequence: CDR1 MNHEY, CDR2 SMNVEV (reference sequence). V was trimmed by 5 bases and J by 5 bases, leaving 22 bases between them. Data came from immunoSEQ multiplex PCR; TCRdb stores just in-frame clones and leaves some out. The sample has fewer than 350,000 clones, around 90% seen once; the top ten hold about 1.5%. The study drew participants aged about 18 to 95 years from 24 US areas. Cohort allocation depended upon clinical history that participants reported. This chain connects TRBV27 to TRBJ2-1; possibly TRBD2 for D (5 bases). The TCR was taken from a young woman with acute COVID-19. The sample was PBMCs or T cells enriched from blood (not recorded which). The CDR3 region is CASSPLPGIGSDNEQFF. CDR3 nucleotide sequence: TGTGCCAGCAGTCCACTCCCCGGGATAGGGAGCGACAATGAGCAGTTCTTC.